The entry below gives a single TCR beta chain sequence along with its context. This record comes from a study of technical replicates of blood from several donors. Some clones are missing from TCRdb's copy, which holds only in-frame ones; the method was immunoSEQ multiplex PCR. Seen here are 95,000 to 100,000 clones, 96% observed once, and the top ten hold around 0.2%. The V gene end was trimmed by 5 bases and the J gene end by 5 bases; junction bases not matched to a gene: 9. Germline-derived CDR1 and CDR2 are LGHNT and FRNRAP. The CDR3 has 17 amino acids. Sequenced: T cells isolated from PBMCs. The chain joins TRBV12-5 to TRBJ2-3, with 14 nucleotides matching TRBD2. The sequence was collected from a human donor in good health. CDR3 amino acids: CASGGAGTSGSEDTQYF. CDR3 DNA sequence: TGTGCTAGTGGTGGAGCCGGGACTAGCGGGAGTGAAGATACGCAGTATTTT.